This TCR beta chain was recorded in a study of CD8+ T cells in alopecia areata. Germline V gives CDR1 LGHNA, CDR2 YSLEER. This CDR3 spans 15 amino acids. The V segment lost 3 bases and the J segment 7 bases; nucleotides outside the gene matches: 7. On this clone itself: Its antigen remains unidentified.

Findings and caveats of the study: The study found tofacitinib significantly decreased scalp clonality and expanded CD8+ clones among the top 100. Many expanded lesional clones persisted during tofacitinib (in both scalp and blood).

Treatment indicated: oral pan-JAK inhibitor, 5-10 mg twice daily. Once RNA had been extracted, it was reverse transcribed into cDNA to act as the sequencing template. Profiled with immunoSEQ multiplex PCR; TCRdb holds only in-frame clones, not every one. This sample has nearly 95,000 clones; 60% to 80% occur once, and the top ten carry about 18%. This TCR was recovered from a human donor with alopecia areata. Sequences were derived from CD8+ T cells sorted from blood, sampled around week 46, from a patient treated with tofacitinib. The chain joins TRBV4-3 to TRBJ1-1; 11 nucleotides match TRBD1. The CDR3 loop reads CASSQDRTGGFEAFF. CDR3 DNA: TGCGCCAGCAGCCAGGATAGGACAGGGGGCTTTGAAGCTTTCTTT.